This is a list of T cell receptor beta chains from one sample in a study of neurological immune-mediated disorders. TCRdb fed the 5' RACE reads into MiXCR, producing one record per CDR3 protein. The sample holds tens of thousands of distinct CDR3 sequences, approximately 2.8% seen once. Sequenced input: PBMCs. These receptors were obtained from a woman aged 45-59 years with multiple sclerosis. Both conserved end residues are part of each CDR3. A D gene is named only where the DNA matches it firmly. The size entry is marked missing in some rows and otherwise reads once, few, many or a size class.

j_call | v_call | d_call | clone_size | cdr3_aa | cdr3_nt
TRBJ2-5 | TRBV20-1 | TRBD2 | many | CSANTLAGVQETQYF | TGCAGTGCTAACACGCTAGCGGGAGTCCAAGAGACCCAGTACTTC
TRBJ1-1 | TRBV3-1 | TRBD1 | many | CASSRRGLEGTEAFF | TGTGCCAGCAGCCGCAGGGGGCTTGAGGGTACTGAAGCTTTCTTT
TRBJ2-7 | TRBV12-3/TRBV12-4 | NA | NA | CASSFTSYEQYF | TGTGCCAGCAGTTTTACCTCCTACGAGCAGTACTTC
TRBJ2-1 | TRBV10-2 | NA | many | CATGGSSYNEQFF | TGCGCCACTGGAGGGAGCTCCTACAATGAGCAGTTCTTC
TRBJ2-2 | TRBV5-1 | TRBD2 | many | CASSSGLAGTGELFF | TGCGCCAGCAGCTCGGGACTAGCAGGGACCGGGGAGCTGTTTTTT
TRBJ1-5 | TRBV20-1 | NA | many | CSAKNFNNQPQHF | TGCAGTGCTAAAAATTTCAACAATCAGCCCCAGCATTTT
TRBJ2-5 | TRBV20-1 | NA | many | CSARGGPAQDLETQYF | TGCAGTGCTAGAGGAGGGCCGGCCCAAGATCTAGAGACCCAGTACTTC
TRBJ2-5 | TRBV7-6 | TRBD1 | many | CASSKTGAGQETQYF | TGTGCCAGCAGCAAGACAGGGGCGGGCCAAGAGACCCAGTACTTC
TRBJ1-5 | TRBV7-8 | TRBD1 | many | CASSLYVGGRGLMNVYSNQPQHF | TGTGCCAGCAGCTTATACGTCGGGGGCAGGGGGCTTATGAACGTTTATAGCAATCAGCCCCAGCATTTT
TRBJ2-5 | TRBV20-1 | TRBD2 | many | CSASGLGLQETQYF | TGCAGTGCTAGTGGACTAGGGTTACAAGAGACCCAGTACTTC
TRBJ1-1 | TRBV7-9 | NA | many | CASSDRDFEAFF | TGTGCCAGCAGCGATAGGGACTTTGAAGCTTTCTTT
TRBJ2-5 | TRBV20-1 | NA | many | CSARDITGTLQETQYF | TGCAGTGCTAGAGATATTACAGGGACTCTCCAAGAGACCCAGTACTTC
TRBJ1-2 | TRBV20-1 | NA | many | CSASVGTGYTF | TGCAGTGCTAGTGTGGGTACAGGCTACACCTTC
TRBJ2-5 | TRBV9 | NA | many | CASSVVGDETQYF | TGTGCCAGCAGCGTAGTAGGTGATGAGACCCAGTACTTC
TRBJ1-5 | TRBV20-1 | NA | many | CSARDVAGAGQPQHF | TGCAGTGCTAGAGATGTCGCAGGGGCCGGACAGCCCCAGCATTTT
TRBJ1-1 | TRBV3-1 | NA | many | CASSQDPGSGYTEAFF | TGTGCCAGCAGCCAAGATCCCGGAAGCGGATACACTGAAGCTTTCTTT
TRBJ2-3 | TRBV7-6 | NA | many | CASSLMADTQYF | TGTGCCAGCAGCTTAATGGCAGATACGCAGTATTTT
TRBJ1-1 | TRBV20-1 | NA | many | CSARNRLNTEAFF | TGCAGTGCTAGGAACAGGTTGAACACTGAAGCTTTCTTT
TRBJ2-4 | TRBV11-2 | NA | many | CASSLGVRPRRDIQYF | TGTGCCAGCAGCTTAGGGGTCAGGCCGAGGCGGGACATTCAGTACTTC
TRBJ1-1 | TRBV5-1 | NA | many | CASSPQGPGTEAFF | TGCGCCAGCAGCCCGCAGGGGCCGGGCACTGAAGCTTTCTTT
TRBJ2-3 | TRBV20-1 | NA | many | CSARQPGHNTDTQYF | TGCAGTGCTAGACAGCCGGGACACAACACAGATACGCAGTATTTT
TRBJ2-7 | TRBV6-5 | NA | many | CASSYSSYEQYF | TGTGCCAGCAGTTACTCGTCCTACGAGCAGTACTTC
TRBJ2-5 | TRBV18 | NA | many | CASSPDLGQETQYF | TGTGCCAGCTCCCCGGATTTGGGGCAAGAGACCCAGTACTTC
TRBJ2-1 | TRBV20-1 | NA | many | CSAPRDFSNEQFF | TGCAGTGCTCCCCGGGACTTCTCGAATGAGCAGTTCTTC
TRBJ1-5 | TRBV7-8 | NA | NA | CASGSRRTSNQPQHF | TGTGCCAGCGGCTCCCGACGGACTAGCAATCAGCCCCAGCATTTT
TRBJ1-4 | TRBV27 | TRBD1 | many | CASSTSRFRGPNEKLFF | TGTGCCAGCAGTACATCCCGCTTCAGGGGGCCTAATGAAAAACTGTTTTTT
TRBJ2-2 | TRBV10-3 | TRBD1 | NA | CAISEGQGGTGELFF | TGTGCCATCAGTGAAGGACAGGGTGGCACCGGGGAGCTGTTTTTT
TRBJ1-1 | TRBV7-9 | NA | many | CASSPAQGKNTEAFF | TGTGCCAGCAGCCCCGCTCAGGGGAAGAACACTGAAGCTTTCTTT
TRBJ2-5 | TRBV5-4 | NA | many | CASSFGSSETQYF | TGTGCCAGCAGCTTCGGTTCTTCAGAGACCCAGTACTTC
TRBJ1-2 | TRBV5-1 | TRBD1 | many | CASSSDRPGYGYTF | TGCGCCAGCAGCTCGGACAGGCCGGGCTATGGCTACACCTTC
TRBJ1-1 | TRBV7-2 | NA | few | CASSLYQDGNTEAFF | TGTGCCAGCAGCTTATATCAGGACGGGAACACTGAAGCTTTCTTT
TRBJ1-2 | TRBV18 | NA | NA | CASSWSQGPDPNYGYTF | TGTGCCAGCTCATGGTCGCAGGGGCCCGATCCTAACTATGGCTACACCTTC
TRBJ2-1 | TRBV20-1 | NA | many | CSARVSGLYLGEQFF | TGCAGTGCTAGGGTTTCTGGGCTCTACTTAGGGGAGCAGTTCTTC
TRBJ2-1 | TRBV5-1 | NA | few | CASSLETGANEQFF | TGCGCCAGCAGCTTAGAGACAGGTGCGAATGAGCAGTTCTTC
TRBJ2-7 | TRBV7-6 | TRBD2 | many | CASSLRSSGSSYEQYF | TGTGCCAGCAGCTTACGGAGTAGCGGGAGCTCCTACGAGCAGTACTTC
TRBJ1-1 | TRBV7-9 | NA | many | CASSLKGGGTEAFF | TGTGCCAGCAGCCTGAAGGGAGGAGGCACTGAAGCTTTCTTT
TRBJ2-2 | TRBV6-5 | NA | many | CASSYYPGELFF | TGTGCCAGCAGTTACTACCCCGGGGAGCTGTTTTTT
TRBJ1-1 | TRBV9 | NA | many | CASSVAPTPNTEAFF | TGTGCCAGCAGCGTAGCCCCGACACCGAACACTGAAGCTTTCTTT
TRBJ2-3 | TRBV5-1 | NA | many | CASSLGGRTDTQYF | TGCGCCAGCAGCTTAGGGGGACGCACAGATACGCAGTATTTT
TRBJ2-2 | TRBV5-1 | NA | many | CASSPLGAPGELFF | TGCGCCAGCAGCCCGCTGGGGGCCCCCGGGGAGCTGTTTTTT
TRBJ1-2 | TRBV7-8 | TRBD1 | many | CASSSSTGEDGYTF | TGTGCCAGCAGCTCCTCCACAGGGGAGGATGGCTACACCTTC
TRBJ2-3 | TRBV29-1 | NA | many | CSVQPADTQYF | TGCAGCGTGCAGCCTGCAGATACGCAGTATTTT
TRBJ2-3 | TRBV5-6 | NA | many | CASSIRLAPDTQYF | TGTGCCAGCAGTATTCGACTTGCCCCAGATACGCAGTATTTT
TRBJ2-6 | TRBV5-6 | TRBD2 | many | CASFPLLAGGTFSGANVLTF | TGTGCCAGCTTCCCCCTACTAGCGGGGGGTACCTTTTCTGGGGCCAACGTCCTGACTTTC
TRBJ2-1 | TRBV12-5 | TRBD1 | many | CASGPETGRNEQFF | TGTGCTAGTGGTCCAGAGACAGGGCGAAATGAGCAGTTCTTC
TRBJ2-5 | TRBV18 | NA | many | CASSPTGTETQYF | TGTGCCAGCTCACCAACGGGTACTGAGACCCAGTACTTC
TRBJ1-1 | TRBV7-9 | NA | many | CASSLDRGGPTEAFF | TGTGCCAGCAGCTTAGACAGAGGGGGACCCACTGAAGCTTTCTTT
TRBJ2-5 | TRBV7-9 | NA | many | CASSLTGGLVETQYF | TGTGCCAGCAGCTTAACTGGAGGTCTGGTAGAGACCCAGTACTTC
TRBJ2-5 | TRBV9 | NA | medium-sized | CASSVALFGGTQYF | TGTGCCAGCAGCGTAGCATTGTTTGGAGGGACCCAGTACTTC
TRBJ1-1 | TRBV12-3/TRBV12-4 | TRBD1 | many | CASSRTGRTEAFF | TGTGCCAGCAGCCGGACAGGGAGAACTGAAGCTTTCTTT
TRBJ2-3 | TRBV5-1 | NA | many | CASSSQRADTQYF | TGCGCCAGCAGCTCCCAGAGGGCAGATACGCAGTATTTT
TRBJ1-4 | TRBV20-1 | TRBD1 | many | CSASQGVNEKLFF | TGCAGTGCTAGTCAGGGGGTTAATGAAAAACTGTTTTTT
TRBJ1-1 | TRBV5-1 | TRBD1 | many | CASSFSDRGYTEAFF | TGCGCCAGCAGCTTTTCGGACAGGGGGTACACTGAAGCTTTCTTT